Shown below are 12 T cell receptor beta chains from a single sample sequenced in a study of T cells in localized non-small cell lung cancer. TCRdb's table, derived via immunoSEQ multiplex PCR, lists solely in-frame clones and lacks some. The sample lists some 18,000 clones, about 80% occurring once. The input for sequencing was peripheral blood, taken before any cancer treatment. The receptor set was obtained from a man between 40 and 70 years old with stage I lung adenocarcinoma.

The V call is TRBV27, the J call TRBJ2-7, with D tentatively TRBD1 (6 bases). The length of the CDR3 is 14 residues. V lost 2 bases and J 3 bases, leaving 11 bases between the germline ends. The germline V gene has CDR1 MNHEY and CDR2 SMNVEV (reference sequence). CDR3 DNA sequence: TGTGCCAGCAGTTTACAGGGGAGTGGCTACGAGCAGTACTTC. Its protein is CASSLQGSGYEQYF.

J is TRBJ1-1 and V is TRBV28, with 7 bases lining up with TRBD1. The germline V gene encodes CDR1 MDHEN and CDR2 SYDVKM. After removal of 3 bases from V and 6 bases from J, the junction contained 4 bases not matched to a gene. The CDR3 is 13 amino acids. The CDR3 DNA follows: TGTGCCAGCAGTTTCAGTGGACAGGCTGAAGCTTTCTTT. Translated, it gives CASSFSGQAEAFF. The whole variable domain, filled in from reference TRBV28 and TRBJ1-1, reads DVKVTQSSRYLVKRTGEKVFLECVQDMDHENMFWYRQDPGLGLRLIYFSYDVKMKEKGDIPEGYSVSREKKERFSLILESASTNQTSMYLCASSFSGQAEAFFGQGTRLTVV.

The chain carries TRBV16 and TRBJ2-1; D assignment may be TRBD1 or TRBD2 (6 bases each). With 2 bases removed from V and 4 bases from J, the gap between germline ends came to 12 bases. Per the germline V gene, CDR1 is KGHSY and CDR2 is FQNENV. The CDR3 covers 15 residues. For the CDR3, the DNA is TGTGCCAGCAGCCAAATGGGGGGCAAATACAATGAGCAGTTCTTC. Translating it yields CASSQMGGKYNEQFF.

This clone was counted once. The rearrangement uses TRBV10-3 and TRBJ2-2; no clear D gene. CDR1 and CDR2 (germline): ENHRY, SYGVKD. The CDR3 is 11 residues long. Trimming stripped 11 bases from V and 3 bases from J, with 7 bases between. CDR3: CAGRDTGELFF. The CDR3 DNA sequence: TGTGCCGGCCGCGACACCGGGGAGCTGTTTTTT.

This chain uses TRBV6-6 with TRBJ2-3; 10 bases are shared with TRBD1. J gave up 2 bases and V 6 bases, and 8 bases lay outside the gene matches. Germline CDR1 MNHNY, CDR2 SVGAGI (reference sequence). This CDR3 has 16 residues. CDR3 bases: TGTGCCAGCAGGGAGAGACAGGGGGCCATCACAGATACGCAGTATTTT. This sequence encodes CASRERQGAITDTQYF.

The chain uses TRBV6-5 and TRBJ1-5, with D possibly TRBD1 on 6 matching bases. Germline CDR1 and CDR2: MNHEY and SVGAGI. The CDR3 spans 16 residues. Trimming shortened V by 0 bases and J by 3 bases, and 12 bases separated the two germline ends. The chain's CDR3 is CASSYSWQGHNQPQHF. The CDR3 DNA sequence: TGTGCCAGCAGTTACTCGTGGCAGGGACACAATCAGCCCCAGCATTTT.

This clone was seen once. This chain links TRBV30 with TRBJ2-2; TRBD2 aligns across 13 bases. CDR1 is GTSNPN, CDR2 SVGIG, per germline (reference sequence). CDR3 length equals 14 residues. The junction had 4 bases not matched to a gene; V was cut back by 7 bases and J by 5 bases. This chain's CDR3 is CASRTSGGTGELFF. The CDR3 DNA is TGTGCCTCACGGACTAGCGGGGGTACCGGGGAGCTGTTTTTT.

The chain has TRBV28 and TRBJ1-2; D might be TRBD1 (6 bases). CDR3 size: 15 residues. The germline gives CDR1 MDHEN, CDR2 SYDVKM. Trimming removed 6 bases at V and 0 bases at J, with 14 bases between. The chain's CDR3 is CASSLRDRPNYGYTF. In DNA, the CDR3 is TGTGCCAGCAGCCTCCGAGACAGGCCTAACTATGGCTACACCTTC.

The rearrangement links TRBV28 to TRBJ2-4; D is unclear. V was cut by 5 bases and J by 6 bases, with 11 bases left in between. The V gene's germline CDR1 is MDHEN and CDR2 SYDVKM. CDR3 size: 13 residues. CDR3 nucleotides: TGTGCCAGCAGTCCGGAGTGGGGAAACATTCAGTACTTC. Translation gives CASSPEWGNIQYF.

CDR3 nucleotides: TGTGCCAGTAGTATAAACGGGGATTCACCCCTCCACTTT. Translated, it gives CASSINGDSPLHF. The chain employs TRBV19 and TRBJ1-6; unclear D gene. The CDR3 is 13 amino acids. V shed 2 bases and J shed 8 bases, with 7 bases lying between them. Germline CDR1 LNHDA, CDR2 SQIVND (reference sequence).

This clone was observed a handful of times. The chain joins TRBV2 to TRBJ1-5; TRBD1 matches at 8 bases. Germline loops: CDR1 SNHLY, CDR2 FYNNEI. V dropped 5 bases and J dropped 7; count of bases not matched to a gene: 7. CDR3 length: 14 residues. CDR3 coding DNA: TGTGCCAGCAGTTCGGACAGGGTTGGCCAGCCCCAGCATTTT. It codes for CASSSDRVGQPQHF.

V gene TRBV4-3 combines with J gene TRBJ1-2; D uncertain. V lost 0 bases and J lost 4, with 15 bases in between. Germline-derived CDR1 and CDR2 are LGHNA and YSLEER. The CDR3 contains 16 residues. The CDR3 protein is CASSQDQEGMGYGYTF. In DNA form, the CDR3 reads TGCGCCAGCAGCCAAGATCAAGAGGGAATGGGCTATGGCTACACCTTC.